The 28 T cell receptor beta chains in this list originate from one sample, sequenced in a study of T-cell reconstitution after alpha-beta-depleted transplantation in children. Preparation of the TCRbeta library involved a method that used unique molecular identifiers. Using its own MiXCR run on the PCR reads, TCRdb lists one record per CDR3 protein. The table has about 200,000 distinct CDR3 sequences, approximately 6.9% seen once; the top ten hold about 5.9%. Specimen: PBMCs, collected before TCRalphabeta/CD19-depleted stem cell transplant. These receptors were collected from a boy younger than 10 with acute lymphoblastic leukemia, due to receive a stem cell transplant.

This clonotype was observed many times. J is TRBJ1-1 and V is TRBV5-5, with D hard to call. Germline CDR1 and CDR2: SGHKS and YYEKEE (reference sequence). V gave up 0 bases and J gave up 9 bases, with 6 bases separating them. The CDR3 sequence is 11 residues long. The DNA for the CDR3 is TGTGCCAGCAGCTTGGACGGACAAGCTTTCTTT. Its translation is CASSLDGQAFF. Filled out from reference TRBV5-5 and TRBJ1-1, the complete variable domain reads DAGVTQSPTHLIKTRGQQVTLRCSPISGHKSVSWYQQVLGQGPQFIFQYYEKEERGRGNFPDRFSARQFPNYSSELNVNALLLGDSALYLCASSLDGQAFFGQGTRLTVV.

This clonotype came up many times. This sequence joins TRBV20-1 and TRBJ2-7; 9 nucleotides agree with TRBD2. Trimming removed 7 bases from V and 5 bases from J; junction bases left unmatched: 21. This CDR3 has 17 amino acids. The V gene's germline CDR1 is DFQATT and CDR2 SNEGSKA (reference sequence). CDR3 sequence: CSVPGGRALPIYDEQYF. The DNA for the CDR3 is TGCAGTGTCCCGGGCGGGAGGGCCCTCCCAATTTACGACGAGCAGTACTTC.

This clonotype was recorded many times. The chain uses TRBV20-1 and TRBJ1-4, with unresolved D. The CDR3 length is 15 residues. Trimming cost V 3 bases and J 0 bases, with 11 bases left between them. CDR1 is DFQATT, CDR2 SNEGSKA, per germline (reference sequence). The CDR3 region has the DNA TGCAGTGCTAGTGTTGGCGCCTCAACTAATGAAAAACTGTTTTTT. This sequence encodes CSASVGASTNEKLFF.

This clonotype was counted ten times or more. V gene TRBV9 combines with J gene TRBJ2-7; TRBD2 agrees at 11 bases. V shed 4 bases and J 6 bases; nucleotides not matched to a gene: 12. The CDR3 extends over 16 amino acids. CDR1 and CDR2 (germline): SGDLS, YYNGEE. The DNA for the CDR3 is TGTGCCAGCAGCTCGAAACTAGCGGGGGTGTATTCCGAGCAGTACTTC. It codes for CASSSKLAGVYSEQYF.

The chain couples TRBV20-1 to TRBJ1-5; D is ambiguous. Trimming took off 3 bases at V and 7 bases at J, with 10 bases between the two ends. The CDR3 consists of 12 residues. Per germline, CDR1 DFQATT and CDR2 SNEGSKA (reference sequence). The CDR3 spells CSASRVLQPQHF. The DNA for the CDR3 is TGCAGTGCTAGTCGCGTTTTGCAGCCCCAGCATTTT.

The J gene is TRBJ1-4, the V gene TRBV15; D unresolved. The CDR3 length is 15 residues. Germline V gene sequence: CDR1 LNHNV, CDR2 YYDKDF (reference sequence). V lost 4 bases and J lost 7, with 16 bases in between. CDR3 nucleotides: TGTGCCACCAGCATCCTTACATGGGGTTTTGAAAAACTGTTTTTT. It yields the protein CATSILTWGFEKLFF.

Regarding this clonotype: The junction departs from the called germline gene at one end, perhaps through a read error. The chain couples TRBV11-2 to TRBJ2-2; 8 positions agree with TRBD1. CDR1 and CDR2 from the germline V gene are SGHAT and FQNNGV. The CDR3 has 18 amino acids. The CDR3 here is CASSLEPVQGANTGELFF. The DNA of the CDR3 is TGTGCCAGCAGCTTAGAGCCCGTGCAGGGGGCGAATACCGGGGAGCTGTTTTTT. The complete variable domain, with remaining parts taken from reference TRBV11-2 and TRBJ2-2, reads EAGVAQSPRYKIIEKRQSVAFWCNPISGHATLYWYQQILGQGPKLLIQFQNNGVVDDSQLPKDRFSAERLKGVDSTLKIQPAKLEDSAVYLCASSLEPVQGANTGELFFGEGSRLTVL.

This clonotype was seen ten or more times. This CDR3 reads CASSRQNWDNEQFF. The CDR3, as DNA: TGTGCCAGCAGCCGACAGAACTGGGACAATGAGCAGTTCTTC. The J gene is TRBJ2-1, the V gene TRBV2; possibly TRBD1 for D (5 bases). Germline V gene lookup returns CDR1 SNHLY and CDR2 FYNNEI. V lost 6 bases, J lost 5 bases, and 14 bases lay in between. This CDR3 spans 14 amino acids.

This clonotype was detected many times. CDR3 coding DNA: TGCGCCAGCAGCTTGGAGTCATCCTCACGGGCTGAAGCTTTCTTT. Translated, it gives CASSLESSSRAEAFF. The chain carries TRBV5-1 and TRBJ1-1; D ambiguous. Germline V gene data show CDR1 as SGHRS and CDR2 as YFSETQ. V lost 0 bases, J lost 6 bases, and 15 bases lay in between. The CDR3 covers 15 residues.

There are many counts of this clonotype. This sequence joins TRBV20-1 and TRBJ2-4; D is possibly TRBD2 (5 bases). There are 15 residues in the CDR3. V was cut by 4 bases and J by 0 bases, with 13 bases left in between. Germline V CDR1 and CDR2: DFQATT, SNEGSKA (reference sequence). CDR3 nucleotide sequence: TGCAGTGCTAAGAGGGTGTGGCTAGCCAAAAACATTCAGTACTTC. Translation gives CSAKRVWLAKNIQYF.

This clonotype was recorded many times. J is TRBJ2-2 and V is TRBV20-1; D unresolved. V dropped 1 base and J dropped 5 bases, with 5 bases sitting between them. This CDR3 contains 12 residues. CDR1 DFQATT and CDR2 SNEGSKA come from the germline V gene (reference sequence). CDR3 DNA: TGCAGTGCTAGAGTAGCTACCGGGGAGCTGTTTTTT. Amino acid sequence: CSARVATGELFF.

This clonotype has only a few counts. This rearrangement joins TRBV20-1 to TRBJ2-1; 7 nucleotides line up with TRBD2. This CDR3 is 14 amino acids long. J lost 6 bases, V lost 3 bases, and 8 bases had no gene match. CDR1 DFQATT and CDR2 SNEGSKA come from the germline V gene (reference sequence). This CDR3 reads CSARRSGRSNEQFF. The CDR3 nucleotides read TGCAGTGCTAGGCGTAGCGGGCGCTCCAATGAGCAGTTCTTC.

This clonotype was found many times. The chain couples TRBV5-1 to TRBJ2-1; 11 bases line up with TRBD2. CDR3 length: 19 residues. The V segment lost 2 bases and the J segment 4 bases; nucleotides outside the gene matches: 14. CDR1 and CDR2 from the germline V gene are SGHRS and YFSETQ. The CDR3 region is CASSFTSGSATLTYNEQFF. CDR3 coding DNA: TGCGCCAGCAGCTTTACTAGCGGGAGCGCAACTCTAACTTACAATGAGCAGTTCTTC.

The count of this clonotype is one. V gene TRBV6-2 or TRBV6-3 combines with J gene TRBJ1-5, with a possible D match to TRBD1 (5 bases). Trimming removed 6 bases at V and 2 bases at J, with 14 bases between. The CDR3 contains 15 residues. The germline gives CDR1 MNHEY, CDR2 SVGEGT. CDR3 nucleotides: TGTGCCAGCAGCAACGGGGGGTCCGGCAATCAGCCCCAGCATTTT. Protein: CASSNGGSGNQPQHF.

This clonotype has at least ten counts. V usage is TRBV4-2 and J usage is TRBJ2-2; maybe TRBD1 (7 bases). V was clipped by 9 bases and J by 6 bases, with 17 bases between them. Per the germline V gene, CDR1 is LGHNA and CDR2 is YNFKEQ. The CDR3 has 14 residues. The CDR3 DNA sequence: TGTGCCAGTAAGGGGGCGCGGGGATCCGGGGAGCTGTTTTTT. Translation gives CASKGARGSGELFF.

This clonotype was picked up many times. The chain uses TRBV29-1 and TRBJ2-7; D uncertain. Germline V gene sequence: CDR1 SQVTM, CDR2 ANQGSEA. The CDR3 is 10 amino acids. Trimming pared 3 bases from V and 2 bases from J, leaving 2 bases between. CDR3 sequence reads: CSVDTYEQYF. The CDR3 DNA follows: TGCAGCGTTGACACCTACGAGCAGTACTTC.

This clonotype was detected only a few times. The rearrangement uses TRBV6-5 and TRBJ2-3, with D maybe TRBD2 (6 bases). The CDR3 covers 11 residues. V lost 6 bases to trimming and J lost 7 bases, with 8 bases between them. In germline, CDR1 is MNHEY, CDR2 SVGAGI. The DNA for the CDR3 is TGTGCCAGCAGGCGGGGACATACGCAGTATTTT. It is translated as CASRRGHTQYF.

This clonotype was detected ten times or more. The chain links TRBV11-3 to TRBJ2-3; no firm D call. This CDR3 contains 16 residues. Germline CDR1 reads SGHNT; CDR2 reads YENEEA. V was clipped by 0 bases and J by 4 bases, with 14 bases between them. The CDR3: CASSLEVGARADTQYF. DNA of the CDR3: TGTGCCAGCAGCTTAGAAGTTGGCGCTAGGGCAGATACGCAGTATTTT.

V usage is TRBV9 and J usage is TRBJ2-3; 7 bases match TRBD2. The CDR3 has 15 amino acids. Unmatched junction bases numbered 10, after V lost 4 bases and J lost 5 bases. Germline CDR1 SGDLS, CDR2 YYNGEE. CDR3 protein: CASSPRAGAVDTQYF. The CDR3, as DNA: TGTGCCAGCAGCCCACGCGCGGGAGCGGTAGATACGCAGTATTTT. Combining the CDR3 with reference TRBV9 and TRBJ2-3 gives the whole variable domain DSGVTQTPKHLITATGQRVTLRCSPRSGDLSVYWYQQSLDQGLQFLIQYYNGEERAKGNILERFSAQQFPDLHSELNLSSLELGDSALYFCASSPRAGAVDTQYFGPGTRLTVL.

This clonotype was seen ten or more times. This chain uses TRBV29-1 with TRBJ2-1; D unclear. The V gene's germline CDR1 is SQVTM and CDR2 ANQGSEA. This CDR3 comprises 12 residues. V was pared by 6 bases and J by 6 bases, with 12 bases between. The chain's CDR3 is CSVDGPTNEQFF. The CDR3 DNA is TGCAGCGTCGACGGGCCCACCAATGAGCAGTTCTTC.

This clonotype has a count of ten or more. The chain carries TRBV27 and TRBJ2-7, with 10 nucleotides matching TRBD2. The CDR3 totals 15 residues. Looked up from germline, CDR1 is MNHEY and CDR2 is SMNVEV (reference sequence). J was trimmed by 0 bases and V by 4 bases; bases with no gene match: 3. The CDR3 spells CASSSGLADSYEQYF. The CDR3 coding sequence is TGTGCCAGCAGTTCCGGACTAGCGGACTCCTACGAGCAGTACTTC.

In its sample, this clonotype was seen many times. The J gene is TRBJ2-7, the V gene TRBV28; D uncertain. The germline V gene encodes CDR1 MDHEN and CDR2 SYDVKM. V gave up 6 bases and J gave up 0 bases, with 18 bases separating them. CDR3 length: 16 amino acids. The CDR3 DNA is TGTGCCAGCAGGGCAATCCGGACGGTTAACTCCTACGAGCAGTACTTC. Protein product: CASRAIRTVNSYEQYF.

The chain combines TRBV7-2 with TRBJ2-1; 8 nucleotides match TRBD1. Unmatched junction bases numbered 3, after V lost 1 base and J lost 7 bases. This CDR3 contains 14 residues. Germline CDR1 and CDR2: SGHTA and FQGNSA. The CDR3, as DNA: TGTGCCAGCAGCTTAGGTCAGGGGGCAAATGAGCAGTTCTTC. Protein product: CASSLGQGANEQFF. The full variable domain, completed using reference TRBV7-2 and TRBJ2-1, is GAGVSQSPSNKVTEKGKDVELRCDPISGHTALYWYRQSLGQGLEFLIYFQGNSAPDKSGLPSDRFSAERTGGSVSTLTIQRTQQEDSAVYLCASSLGQGANEQFFGPGTRLTVL.

This clonotype was recorded many times. The chain recombines TRBV24-1 with TRBJ2-1; D is uncertain. Germline CDR1 is KGHDR and CDR2 is SFDVKD. V shed 0 bases and J shed 7 bases, with 0 bases lying between them. This CDR3 region has 11 residues. CDR3 nucleotide sequence: TGTGCCACCAGTGATTTGAATGAGCAGTTCTTC. Protein product: CATSDLNEQFF.

This clonotype was observed at least ten times. CDR3 bases: TGTGCCAGCAGCCTCCTGAACTATGAAGATACGCAGTATTTT. Amino acids: CASSLLNYEDTQYF. The J gene is TRBJ2-3, the V gene TRBV14; D gene ambiguous. The CDR3 runs to 14 residues. Trimming removed 4 bases at V and 5 bases at J, with 13 bases between. The germline CDR1 and CDR2 sequences are SGHDN and FVKESK.

The table lists this clonotype with a few counts. The V gene is TRBV28, the J gene TRBJ1-4; D is unclear. The CDR3 covers 13 residues. With 5 bases removed from V and 7 bases from J, the gap between germline ends came to 11 bases. Germline CDR1 and CDR2: MDHEN and SYDVKM. Here the CDR3 reads CASSDPGVEKLFF. CDR3 bases: TGTGCCAGCAGTGACCCCGGGGTTGAAAAACTGTTTTTT.

This CDR3 reads CASTTGDRQETQYF. CDR3 coding DNA: TGCGCCAGCACCACAGGGGATCGCCAAGAGACCCAGTACTTC. The genes are TRBV5-1 and TRBJ2-5; the match to TRBD1 covers 7 bases. Trimming cost V 6 bases and J 1 base; bases outside gene matches: 6. The CDR3 sequence is 14 residues long. The V gene's germline CDR1 is SGHRS and CDR2 YFSETQ.

This clonotype was seen only a few times. The rearrangement joins TRBV28 to TRBJ2-7; possibly TRBD2 for D (5 bases). In germline, CDR1 is MDHEN, CDR2 SYDVKM. CDR3 length: 17 residues. Trimming removed 6 bases from V and 3 bases from J, with 24 bases in between. The DNA for the CDR3 is TGTGCCAGCAGACCTCGGGGTGCGGCGGAAAAACTCTACGAGCAGTACTTC. Translation gives CASRPRGAAEKLYEQYF.